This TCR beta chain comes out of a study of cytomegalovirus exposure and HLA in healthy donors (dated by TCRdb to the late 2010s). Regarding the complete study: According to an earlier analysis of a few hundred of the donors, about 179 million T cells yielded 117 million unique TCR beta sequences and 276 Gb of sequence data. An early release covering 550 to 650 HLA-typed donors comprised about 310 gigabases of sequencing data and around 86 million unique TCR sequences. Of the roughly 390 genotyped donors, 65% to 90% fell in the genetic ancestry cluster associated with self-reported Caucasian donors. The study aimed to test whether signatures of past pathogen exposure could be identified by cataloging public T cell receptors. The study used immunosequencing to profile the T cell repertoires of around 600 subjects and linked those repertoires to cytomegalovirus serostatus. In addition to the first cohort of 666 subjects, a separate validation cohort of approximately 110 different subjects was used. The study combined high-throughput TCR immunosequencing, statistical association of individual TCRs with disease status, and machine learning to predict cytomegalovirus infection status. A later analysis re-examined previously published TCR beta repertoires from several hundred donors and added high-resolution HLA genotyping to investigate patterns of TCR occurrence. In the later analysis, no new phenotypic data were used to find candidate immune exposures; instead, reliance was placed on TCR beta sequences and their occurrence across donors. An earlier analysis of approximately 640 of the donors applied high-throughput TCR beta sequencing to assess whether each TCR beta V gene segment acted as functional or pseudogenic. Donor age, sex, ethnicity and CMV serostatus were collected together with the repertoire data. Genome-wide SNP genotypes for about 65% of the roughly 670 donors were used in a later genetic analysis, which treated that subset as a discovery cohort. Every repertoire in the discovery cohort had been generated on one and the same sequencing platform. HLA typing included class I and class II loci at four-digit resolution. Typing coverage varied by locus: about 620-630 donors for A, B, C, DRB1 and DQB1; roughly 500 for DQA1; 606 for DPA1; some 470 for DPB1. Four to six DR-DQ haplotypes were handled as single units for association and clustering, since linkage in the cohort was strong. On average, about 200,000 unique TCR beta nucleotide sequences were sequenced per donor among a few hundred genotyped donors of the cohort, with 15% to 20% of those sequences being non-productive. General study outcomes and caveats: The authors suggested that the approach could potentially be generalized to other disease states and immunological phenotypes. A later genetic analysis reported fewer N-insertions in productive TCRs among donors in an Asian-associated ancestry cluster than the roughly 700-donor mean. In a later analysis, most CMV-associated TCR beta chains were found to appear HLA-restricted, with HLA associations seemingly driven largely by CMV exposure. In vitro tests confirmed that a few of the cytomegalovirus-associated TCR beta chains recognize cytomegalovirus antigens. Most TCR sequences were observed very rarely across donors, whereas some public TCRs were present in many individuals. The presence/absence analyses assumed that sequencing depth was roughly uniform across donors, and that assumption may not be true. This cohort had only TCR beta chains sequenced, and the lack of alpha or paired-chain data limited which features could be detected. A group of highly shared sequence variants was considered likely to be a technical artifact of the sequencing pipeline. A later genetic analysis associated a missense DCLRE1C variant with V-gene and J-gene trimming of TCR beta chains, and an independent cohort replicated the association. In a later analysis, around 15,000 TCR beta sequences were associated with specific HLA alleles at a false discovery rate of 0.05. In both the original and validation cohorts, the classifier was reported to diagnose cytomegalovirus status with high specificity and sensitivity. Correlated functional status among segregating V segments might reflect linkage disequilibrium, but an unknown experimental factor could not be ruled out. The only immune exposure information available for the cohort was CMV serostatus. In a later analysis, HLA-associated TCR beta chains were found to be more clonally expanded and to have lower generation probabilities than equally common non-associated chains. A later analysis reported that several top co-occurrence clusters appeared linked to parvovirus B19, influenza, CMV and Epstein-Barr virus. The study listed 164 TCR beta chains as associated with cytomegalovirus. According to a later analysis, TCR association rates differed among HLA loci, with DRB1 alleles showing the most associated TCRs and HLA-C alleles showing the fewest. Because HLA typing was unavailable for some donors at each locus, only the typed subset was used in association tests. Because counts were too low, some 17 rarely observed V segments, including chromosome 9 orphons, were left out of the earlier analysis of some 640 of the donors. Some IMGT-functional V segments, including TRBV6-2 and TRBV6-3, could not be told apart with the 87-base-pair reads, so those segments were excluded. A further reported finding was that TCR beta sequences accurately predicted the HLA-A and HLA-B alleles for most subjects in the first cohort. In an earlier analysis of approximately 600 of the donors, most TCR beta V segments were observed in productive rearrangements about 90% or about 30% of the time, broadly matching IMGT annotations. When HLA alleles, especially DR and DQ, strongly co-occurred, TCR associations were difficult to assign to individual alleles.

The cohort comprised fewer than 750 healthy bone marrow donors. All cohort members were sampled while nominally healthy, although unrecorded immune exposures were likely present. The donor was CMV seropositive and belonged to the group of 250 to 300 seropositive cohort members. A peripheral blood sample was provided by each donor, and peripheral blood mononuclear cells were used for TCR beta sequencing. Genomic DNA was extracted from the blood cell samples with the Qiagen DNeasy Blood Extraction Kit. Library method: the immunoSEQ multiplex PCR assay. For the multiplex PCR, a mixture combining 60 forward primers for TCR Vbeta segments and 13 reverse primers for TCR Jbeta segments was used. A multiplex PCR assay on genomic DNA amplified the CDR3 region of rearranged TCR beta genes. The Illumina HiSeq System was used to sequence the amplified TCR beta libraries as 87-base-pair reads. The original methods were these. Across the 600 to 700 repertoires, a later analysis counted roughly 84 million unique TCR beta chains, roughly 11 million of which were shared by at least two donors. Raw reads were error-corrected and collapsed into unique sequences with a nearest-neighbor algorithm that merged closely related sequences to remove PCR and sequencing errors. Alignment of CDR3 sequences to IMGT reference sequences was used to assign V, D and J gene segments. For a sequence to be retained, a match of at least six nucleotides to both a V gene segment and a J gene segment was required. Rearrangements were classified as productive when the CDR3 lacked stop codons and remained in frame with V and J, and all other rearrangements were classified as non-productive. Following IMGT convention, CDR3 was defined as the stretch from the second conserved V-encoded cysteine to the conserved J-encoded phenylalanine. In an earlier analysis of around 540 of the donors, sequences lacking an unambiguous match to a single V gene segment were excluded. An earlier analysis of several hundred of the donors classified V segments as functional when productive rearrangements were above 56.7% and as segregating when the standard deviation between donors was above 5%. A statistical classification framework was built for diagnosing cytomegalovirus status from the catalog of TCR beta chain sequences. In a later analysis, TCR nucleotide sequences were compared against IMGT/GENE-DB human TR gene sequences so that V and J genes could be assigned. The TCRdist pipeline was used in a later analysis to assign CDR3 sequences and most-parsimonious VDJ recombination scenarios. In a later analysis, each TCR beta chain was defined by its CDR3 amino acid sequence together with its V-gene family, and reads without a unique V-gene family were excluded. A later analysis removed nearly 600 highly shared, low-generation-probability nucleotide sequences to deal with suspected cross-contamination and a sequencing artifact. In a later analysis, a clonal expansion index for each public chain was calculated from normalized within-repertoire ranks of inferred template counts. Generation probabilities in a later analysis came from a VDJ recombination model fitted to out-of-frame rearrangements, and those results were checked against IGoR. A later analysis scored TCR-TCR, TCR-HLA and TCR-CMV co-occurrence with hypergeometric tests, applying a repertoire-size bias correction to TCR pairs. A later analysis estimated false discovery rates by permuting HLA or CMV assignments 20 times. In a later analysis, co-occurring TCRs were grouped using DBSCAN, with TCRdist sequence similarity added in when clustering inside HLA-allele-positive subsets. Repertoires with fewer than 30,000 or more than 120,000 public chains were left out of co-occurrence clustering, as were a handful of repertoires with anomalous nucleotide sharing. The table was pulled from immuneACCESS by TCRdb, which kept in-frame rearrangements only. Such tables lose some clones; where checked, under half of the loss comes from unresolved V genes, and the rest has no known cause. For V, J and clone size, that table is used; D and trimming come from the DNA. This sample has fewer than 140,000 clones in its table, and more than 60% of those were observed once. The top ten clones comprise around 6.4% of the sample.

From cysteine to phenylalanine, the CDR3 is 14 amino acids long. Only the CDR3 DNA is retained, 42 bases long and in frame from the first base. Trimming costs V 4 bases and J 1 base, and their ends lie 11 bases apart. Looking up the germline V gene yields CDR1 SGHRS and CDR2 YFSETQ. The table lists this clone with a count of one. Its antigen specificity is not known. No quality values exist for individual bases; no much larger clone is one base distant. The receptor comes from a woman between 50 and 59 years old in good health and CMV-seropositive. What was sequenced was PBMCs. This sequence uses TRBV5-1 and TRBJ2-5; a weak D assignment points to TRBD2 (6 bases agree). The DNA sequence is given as TGCGCCAGCAGCCCCGGAGGGTTCCAAGAGACCCAGTACTTC. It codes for CASSPGGFQETQYF.